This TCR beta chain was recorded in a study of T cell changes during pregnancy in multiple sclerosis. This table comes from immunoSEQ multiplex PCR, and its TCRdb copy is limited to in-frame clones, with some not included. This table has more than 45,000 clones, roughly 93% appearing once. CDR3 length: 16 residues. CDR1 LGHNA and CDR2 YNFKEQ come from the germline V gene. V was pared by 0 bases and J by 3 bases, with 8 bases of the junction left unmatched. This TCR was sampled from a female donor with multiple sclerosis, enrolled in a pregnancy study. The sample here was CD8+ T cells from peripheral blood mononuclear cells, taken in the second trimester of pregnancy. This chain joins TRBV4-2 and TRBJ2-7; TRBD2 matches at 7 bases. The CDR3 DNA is TGTGCCAGCAGCCAAGAAGGAGCGGGGAGTAACTACGAGCAGTACTTC. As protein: CASSQEGAGSNYEQYF.